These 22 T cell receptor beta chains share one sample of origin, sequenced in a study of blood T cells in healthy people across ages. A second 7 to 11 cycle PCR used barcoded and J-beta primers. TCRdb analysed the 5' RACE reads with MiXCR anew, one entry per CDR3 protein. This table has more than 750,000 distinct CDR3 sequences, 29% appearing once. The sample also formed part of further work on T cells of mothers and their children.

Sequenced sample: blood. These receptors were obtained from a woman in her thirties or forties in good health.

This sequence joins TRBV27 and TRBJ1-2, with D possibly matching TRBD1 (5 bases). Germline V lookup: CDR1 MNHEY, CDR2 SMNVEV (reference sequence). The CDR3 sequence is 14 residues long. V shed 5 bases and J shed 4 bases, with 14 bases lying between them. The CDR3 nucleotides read TGTGCCAGCAGTCAAACCGGGACCGTCTATGGCTACACCTTC. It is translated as CASSQTGTVYGYTF.

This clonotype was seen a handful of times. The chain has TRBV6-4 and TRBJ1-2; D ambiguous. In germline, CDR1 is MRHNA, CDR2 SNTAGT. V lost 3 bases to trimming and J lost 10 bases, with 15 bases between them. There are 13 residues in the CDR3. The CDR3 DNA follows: TGTGCCAGCAGTGAATCCGGGCAGACCCCCTACACCTTC. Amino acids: CASSESGQTPYTF.

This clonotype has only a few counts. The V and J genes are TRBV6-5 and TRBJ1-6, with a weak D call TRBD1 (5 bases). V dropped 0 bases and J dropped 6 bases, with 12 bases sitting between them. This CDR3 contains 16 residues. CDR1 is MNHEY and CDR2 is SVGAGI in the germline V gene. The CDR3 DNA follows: TGTGCCAGCAGTTACTCGGGGGATCCTGGTAATTCACCCCTCCACTTT. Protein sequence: CASSYSGDPGNSPLHF.

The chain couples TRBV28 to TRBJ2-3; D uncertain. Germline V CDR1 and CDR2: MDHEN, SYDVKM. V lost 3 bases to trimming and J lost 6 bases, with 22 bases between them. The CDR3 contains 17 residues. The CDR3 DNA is TGTGCCAGCAGTTTTTGGCGCGCAACAAAAACCACCGATACGCAGTATTTT. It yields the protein CASSFWRATKTTDTQYF.

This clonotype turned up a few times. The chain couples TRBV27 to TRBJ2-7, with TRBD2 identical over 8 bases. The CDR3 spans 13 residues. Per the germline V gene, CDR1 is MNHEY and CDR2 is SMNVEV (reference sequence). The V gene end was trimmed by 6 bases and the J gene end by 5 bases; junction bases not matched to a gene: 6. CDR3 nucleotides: TGTGCCAGCAGCCCTAACGGGGGGGACGAGCAGTACTTC. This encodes CASSPNGGDEQYF.

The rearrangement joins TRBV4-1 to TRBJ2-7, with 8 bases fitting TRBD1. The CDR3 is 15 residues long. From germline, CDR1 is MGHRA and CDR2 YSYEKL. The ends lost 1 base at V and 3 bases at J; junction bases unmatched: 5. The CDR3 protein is CASSQARTGNYEQYF. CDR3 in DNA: TGCGCCAGCAGCCAAGCCCGGACAGGGAACTACGAGCAGTACTTC.

The CDR3 DNA follows: TGTGCCAGCAGTGTGGTAGGGAGCGAGACCCAGTACTTC. It codes for CASSVVGSETQYF. The chain is built from TRBV2 and TRBJ2-5; D might be TRBD2 (5 bases). Germline CDR1 reads SNHLY; CDR2 reads FYNNEI. The CDR3 extends over 13 amino acids. Trimming pared 4 bases from V and 5 bases from J, leaving 11 bases between.

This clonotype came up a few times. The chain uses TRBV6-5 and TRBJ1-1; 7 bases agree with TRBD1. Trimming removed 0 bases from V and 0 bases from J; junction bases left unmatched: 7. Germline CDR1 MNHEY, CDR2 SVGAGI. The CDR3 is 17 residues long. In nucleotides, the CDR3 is TGTGCCAGCAGTTACTCCCGACAGGGCTACATGAACACTGAAGCTTTCTTT. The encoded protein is CASSYSRQGYMNTEAFF.

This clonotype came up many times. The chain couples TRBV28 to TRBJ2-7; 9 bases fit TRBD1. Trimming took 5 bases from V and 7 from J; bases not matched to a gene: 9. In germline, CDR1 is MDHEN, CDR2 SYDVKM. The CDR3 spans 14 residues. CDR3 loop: CASSPGQGIREQYF. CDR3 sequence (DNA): TGTGCCAGCAGTCCGGGACAGGGAATTAGGGAGCAGTACTTC.

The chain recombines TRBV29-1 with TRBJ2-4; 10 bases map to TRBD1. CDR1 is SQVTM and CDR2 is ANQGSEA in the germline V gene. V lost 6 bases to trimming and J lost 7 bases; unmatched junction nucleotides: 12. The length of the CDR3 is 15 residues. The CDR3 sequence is CSVVPGQGTRNIQYF. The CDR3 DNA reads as TGCAGCGTAGTTCCGGGACAGGGGACACGGAACATTCAGTACTTC. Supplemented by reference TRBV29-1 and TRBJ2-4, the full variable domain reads SAVISQKPSRDICQRGTSLTIQCQVDSQVTMMFWYRQQPGQSLTLIATANQGSEATYESGFVIDKFPISRPNLTFSTLTVSNMSPEDSSIYLCSVVPGQGTRNIQYFGAGTRLSVL.

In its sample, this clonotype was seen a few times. In DNA, the CDR3 is TGTGCCAGCAGTGGTAGGGGGGGCCACACCTCCTACGAGCAGTACTTC. Translation: CASSGRGGHTSYEQYF. The chain carries TRBV27 and TRBJ2-7, with D perhaps matching TRBD2 (7 bases). Germline V CDR1 and CDR2: MNHEY, SMNVEV (reference sequence). Deletions cut 5 bases from V and 0 bases from J, with 17 bases between. This CDR3 comprises 16 residues.

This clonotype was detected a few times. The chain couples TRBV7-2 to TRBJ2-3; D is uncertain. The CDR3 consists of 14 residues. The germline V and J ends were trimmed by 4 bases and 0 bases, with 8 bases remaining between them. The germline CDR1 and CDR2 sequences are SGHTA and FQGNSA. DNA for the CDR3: TGTGCCAGCAGCTCCTTCGCTAGCACAGATACGCAGTATTTT. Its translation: CASSSFASTDTQYF.

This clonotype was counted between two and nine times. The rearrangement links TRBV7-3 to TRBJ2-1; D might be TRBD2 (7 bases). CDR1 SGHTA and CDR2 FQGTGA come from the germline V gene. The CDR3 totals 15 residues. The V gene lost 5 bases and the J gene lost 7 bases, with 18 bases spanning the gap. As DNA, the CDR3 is TGTGCCAGCAGCCCGGGGGGCGGGGGCCTTAATGAGCAGTTCTTC. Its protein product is CASSPGGGGLNEQFF.

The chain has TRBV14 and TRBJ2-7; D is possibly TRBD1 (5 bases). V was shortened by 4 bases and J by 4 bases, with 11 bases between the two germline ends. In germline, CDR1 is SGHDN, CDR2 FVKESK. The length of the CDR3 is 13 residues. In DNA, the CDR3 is TGTGCCAGCAGCCGGGGCTCGATTTACGAGCAGTACTTC. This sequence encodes CASSRGSIYEQYF.

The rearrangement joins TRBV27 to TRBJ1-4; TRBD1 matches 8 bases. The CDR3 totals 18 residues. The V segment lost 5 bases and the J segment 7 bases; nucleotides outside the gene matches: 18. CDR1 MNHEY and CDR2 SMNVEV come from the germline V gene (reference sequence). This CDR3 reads CASSLRPLTGGVSEKLFF. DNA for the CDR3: TGTGCCAGCAGTCTCCGTCCACTTACAGGGGGAGTTAGTGAAAAACTGTTTTTT. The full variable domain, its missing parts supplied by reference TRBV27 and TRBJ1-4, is EAQVTQNPRYLITVTGKKLTVTCSQNMNHEYMSWYRQDPGLGLRQIYYSMNVEVTDKGDVPEGYKVSRKEKRNFPLILESPSPNQTSLYFCASSLRPLTGGVSEKLFFGSGTQLSVL.

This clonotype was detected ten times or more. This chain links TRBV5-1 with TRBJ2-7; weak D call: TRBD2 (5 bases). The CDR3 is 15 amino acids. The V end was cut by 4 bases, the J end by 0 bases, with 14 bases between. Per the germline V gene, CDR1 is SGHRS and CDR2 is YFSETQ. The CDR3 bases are TGCGCCAGCAGCCCCCCCGAGCGGAGCTCCTACGAGCAGTACTTC. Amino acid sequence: CASSPPERSSYEQYF.

The CDR3 sequence is CSLSGGRTDTQYF. The CDR3 coding sequence is TGCAGCCTTAGCGGGGGACGCACAGATACGCAGTATTTT. This rearrangement joins TRBV29-1 to TRBJ2-3, with 9 bases matching TRBD2. Germline V lookup: CDR1 SQVTM, CDR2 ANQGSEA. V gave up 8 bases and J gave up 1 base; unmatched junction bases: 4. This CDR3 region has 13 residues.

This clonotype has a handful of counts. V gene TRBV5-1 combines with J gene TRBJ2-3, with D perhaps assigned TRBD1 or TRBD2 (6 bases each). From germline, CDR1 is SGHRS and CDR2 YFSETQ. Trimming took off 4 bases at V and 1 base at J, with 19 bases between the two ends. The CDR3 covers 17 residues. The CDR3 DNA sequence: TGCGCCAGCAGCCCTTCATTCTCGGAGGGGGGCACAGATACGCAGTATTTT. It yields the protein CASSPSFSEGGTDTQYF.

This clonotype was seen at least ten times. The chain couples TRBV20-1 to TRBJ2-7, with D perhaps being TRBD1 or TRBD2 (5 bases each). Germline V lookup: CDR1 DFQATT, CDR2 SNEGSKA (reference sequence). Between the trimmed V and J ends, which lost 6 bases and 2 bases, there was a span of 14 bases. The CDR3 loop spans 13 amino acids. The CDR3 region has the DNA TGCAGTGCAGGGACCCGGATTCCCTACGAGCAGTACTTC. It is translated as CSAGTRIPYEQYF.

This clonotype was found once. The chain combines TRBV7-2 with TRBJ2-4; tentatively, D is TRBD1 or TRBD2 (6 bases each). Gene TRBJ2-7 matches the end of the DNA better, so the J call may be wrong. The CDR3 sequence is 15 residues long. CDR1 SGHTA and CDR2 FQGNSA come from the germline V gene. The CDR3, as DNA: TGTGCCAGCGCTAAAATGGGGGGCACCACCTACGAGCAGTACTTC. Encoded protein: CASAKMGGTTYEQYF.

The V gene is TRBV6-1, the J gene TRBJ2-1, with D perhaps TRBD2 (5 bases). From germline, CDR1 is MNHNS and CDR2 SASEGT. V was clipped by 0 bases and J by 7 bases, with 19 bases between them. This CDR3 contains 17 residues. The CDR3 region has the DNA TGTGCCAGCAGTGAAGCTTATGCTAGAGGGATCGGAAATGAGCAGTTCTTC. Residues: CASSEAYARGIGNEQFF.

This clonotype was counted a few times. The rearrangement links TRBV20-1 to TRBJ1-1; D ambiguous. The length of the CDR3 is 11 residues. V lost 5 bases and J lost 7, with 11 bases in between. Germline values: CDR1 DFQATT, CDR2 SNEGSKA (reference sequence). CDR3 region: CSASRSGEAFF. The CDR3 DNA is TGCAGTGCTTCTCGGTCCGGTGAAGCTTTCTTT.